A selection of T cell receptor beta chains follows, all from one sample in a study of T-cell memory formation after mild COVID-19. TCRdb re-derived calls from the 5' RACE reads in MiXCR, one entry per CDR3 protein. The table shows 550,000 to 700,000 distinct CDR3 sequences, with roughly 17% occurring only once. Material: PBMCs or a T cell subset sorted from them (not recorded which). These receptors all come from an adult woman who had mild COVID-19 (a few samples of this study predate the infection). Cell type and time point are not known. Each CDR3 is given with its conserved first and last residue. The D gene is left open where the match is weak. A clone size is listed for some rows: how often the clone was seen (once, few, many), or a class if it is expanded.

clone size	J gene	V gene	D gene	CDR3 DNA	CDR3 protein
NA	TRBJ2-1	TRBV4-3	NA	TGCGCCAGCACCCCCAGCAAGTCCCTTTACAATGAGCAGTTCTTC	CASTPSKSLYNEQFF
NA	TRBJ1-5	TRBV12-3/TRBV12-4	NA	TGTGCCAGCAGTTTAGCAGGGGCCCAGCCCCAGCATTTT	CASSLAGAQPQHF
NA	TRBJ1-1	TRBV24-1	TRBD1	TGTGCCACCAGTGCCCGGACAGGGGGCCCTAACACTGAAGCTTTCTTT	CATSARTGGPNTEAFF
few	TRBJ2-3	TRBV5-4	NA	TGTGCCAGCAGCGGAGGGACGTATACGCAGTATTTT	CASSGGTYTQYF
few	TRBJ2-3	TRBV20-1	TRBD2	TGCAGTGCTAGAGCAGCAGCGGGGGGCACAGATACGCAGTATTTT	CSARAAAGGTDTQYF
many	TRBJ2-7	TRBV4-2	NA	TGTGCCAGCAGCCAGACGGTGGACACCTTCTCCTACGAGCAGTACTTC	CASSQTVDTFSYEQYF
few	TRBJ1-1	TRBV7-9	NA	TGTGCCAGCAGCCCGGGGTGGGGCCGGGACACTGAAGCTTTCTTT	CASSPGWGRDTEAFF
many	TRBJ2-7	TRBV4-3	NA	TGCGCCAGCAGCCTGGGTTATCAGGGCTCCTACGAGCAGTACTTC	CASSLGYQGSYEQYF
NA	TRBJ2-3	TRBV29-1	NA	TGCAGCGTTGTTGTCGGGGGCCGCACAGATACGCAGTATTTT	CSVVVGGRTDTQYF
NA	TRBJ1-1	TRBV6-5	TRBD1	TGTGCCAGCAGTTCGGACAGGTCGATGAACACTGAAGCTTTCTTT	CASSSDRSMNTEAFF
few	TRBJ1-4	TRBV9	NA	TGTGCCAGCAGCGTAGGTGGAGGCGGCTTTAAAGAAAAACTGTTTTTT	CASSVGGGGFKEKLFF
many	TRBJ2-7	TRBV2	NA	TGTGCCAGCAGTGAAGCGGGCTACGAGCAGTACTTC	CASSEAGYEQYF
few	TRBJ2-7	TRBV4-2	NA	TGTGCCAGCAGCCTCCACCTCAGGGGCTCCCGCTCCTACGAGCAGTACTTC	CASSLHLRGSRSYEQYF
few	TRBJ1-5	TRBV4-3	NA	TGCGCCAGCAGCCAAGATCGGACCTCGGGTCAGCCCCAGCATTTT	CASSQDRTSGQPQHF
NA	TRBJ2-5	TRBV5-1	NA	TGCGCCAGCGGGGAGGGGGGAGAAGAGACCCAGTACTTC	CASGEGGEETQYF
NA	TRBJ2-1	TRBV11-3	TRBD2	TGTGCCAGCTCAGCGGGAGCCTCCTACAATGAGCAGTTCTTC	CASSAGASYNEQFF
NA	TRBJ2-5	TRBV4-3	NA	TGCGCCAGCAGCCAAGGGGTAGGCAGGGAGCAAGAGACCCAGTACTTC	CASSQGVGREQETQYF
NA	TRBJ2-1	TRBV20-1	NA	TGCAGTGCTAGAGCCCCCCACAATGAGCAGTTCTTC	CSARAPHNEQFF
few	TRBJ1-1	TRBV5-1	NA	TGCGCCAGCAGCTTGGAAGGGGGAGGCACTGAAGCTTTCTTT	CASSLEGGGTEAFF
few	TRBJ2-3	TRBV4-2	TRBD2	TGTGCCAGCAGCCGCTCTACCGTTATAGCGGGAGGGACAACAGATACGCAGTATTTT	CASSRSTVIAGGTTDTQYF
NA	TRBJ2-3	TRBV5-4	TRBD1	TGTGCCAGCAGCTCGTCTGGACAGGGGGACGCAGATACGCAGTATTTT	CASSSSGQGDADTQYF
few	TRBJ2-7	TRBV4-2	TRBD1	TGTGCCAGCAGCTATGGACAGGGGGCCTTTTACGAGCAGTACTTC	CASSYGQGAFYEQYF
NA	TRBJ2-2	TRBV23-1	TRBD1	TGCGCCAGCAGTCAAGCCTTGATGACAGGGCACACCGGGGAGCTGTTTTTT	CASSQALMTGHTGELFF